The entry that follows covers one T cell receptor beta chain sequence. These data originate in a study of blood T cell repertoires in COVID-19. This CDR3 is 12 amino acids long. In the original workflow: Reference gene primers were amplified, and this amplification served to estimate nucleated cell counts. Method: immunoSEQ multiplex PCR; TCRdb's copy keeps in-frame clones and lacks some. That table gives V, J and clone size, and the DNA gave D and trimming. This sample carries 100,000 to 130,000 clones, over 80% of them seen once, and the ten largest clones take 1% to 1.5%. The specimen was peripheral blood. This chain joins TRBV21-1 and TRBJ1-1; no DNA check was done on the table's D call, TRBD1. TRBV21-1 is deemed a pseudogene. This sequence was found in a woman aged 25 to 39 with acute or convalescent COVID-19. The CDR3 here is CASSTGTSEAFF. The CDR3 nucleotides read TGTGCCAGCAGCACTGGGACATCCGAAGCTTTCTTT.